A selection of T cell receptor beta chains follows, all from one sample in a study of OX40 agonist ivuxolimab in advanced cancers. Sequencing was performed with immunoSEQ multiplex PCR; in TCRdb, only in-frame clones are kept and a portion is missing. Of some 48,000 clones in the sample, about nine tenths were seen once. Sequenced here: CD4+ or CD8+ T cells sorted from blood, sampled in a trial of the OX40 agonist ivuxolimab. The receptors originated from an adult with an advanced solid tumor such as melanoma, head and neck, liver or kidney cancer. Each CDR3 is given with its conserved first and last residue.

TRBV9	19	TRBJ2-3	CASSAPLSGGAVSTDTQYF
TRBV7-8	15	TRBJ2-2	CASSTGTGGTGELFF
TRBV6-5	15	TRBJ2-1	CASSYSGTAYNEQFF
TRBV4-1	13	TRBJ2-3	CASSQRGPDTQYF
TRBV4-1	15	TRBJ1-2	CASSQEETGLSGYTF
TRBV7-8	15	TRBJ2-1	CASSHRDRLYNEQFF
TRBV4-1	15	TRBJ2-7	CASSQVFGGAYEQYF
TRBV27	15	TRBJ2-1	CASSLTASGVHEQFF
TRBV28	14	TRBJ1-4	CASSFGREDEKLFF
TRBV5-8	11	TRBJ1-6	CASTQGAFIHF
TRBV4-1	13	TRBJ1-1	CASSEQGDTEAFF